The present entry profiles one T cell receptor (beta chain) with its context. This record belongs to a study of OX40 agonist ivuxolimab in advanced cancers. Blood was sampled at baseline, cycle 4 day 1, and cycle 7 day 1. Germline V CDR1 and CDR2: KGHSH, LQKENI. The CDR3 contains 12 residues. Trimming took off 2 bases at V and 1 base at J, with 3 bases between the two ends. The table came from immunoSEQ multiplex PCR; TCRdb's copy has only in-frame clones and leaves some out. The sample yields under 25,000 clones, around 82% seen once. This TCR was sampled from an adult with an advanced solid tumor such as melanoma, head and neck, liver or kidney cancer. V and J are TRBV18 and TRBJ2-7, with no clear D. Sequences were derived from CD4+ or CD8+ T cells sorted from blood, sampled in a trial of the OX40 agonist ivuxolimab. The CDR3 bases are TGTGCCAGCTCACCAGGATCCTACGAGCAGTACTTC. Translation: CASSPGSYEQYF.